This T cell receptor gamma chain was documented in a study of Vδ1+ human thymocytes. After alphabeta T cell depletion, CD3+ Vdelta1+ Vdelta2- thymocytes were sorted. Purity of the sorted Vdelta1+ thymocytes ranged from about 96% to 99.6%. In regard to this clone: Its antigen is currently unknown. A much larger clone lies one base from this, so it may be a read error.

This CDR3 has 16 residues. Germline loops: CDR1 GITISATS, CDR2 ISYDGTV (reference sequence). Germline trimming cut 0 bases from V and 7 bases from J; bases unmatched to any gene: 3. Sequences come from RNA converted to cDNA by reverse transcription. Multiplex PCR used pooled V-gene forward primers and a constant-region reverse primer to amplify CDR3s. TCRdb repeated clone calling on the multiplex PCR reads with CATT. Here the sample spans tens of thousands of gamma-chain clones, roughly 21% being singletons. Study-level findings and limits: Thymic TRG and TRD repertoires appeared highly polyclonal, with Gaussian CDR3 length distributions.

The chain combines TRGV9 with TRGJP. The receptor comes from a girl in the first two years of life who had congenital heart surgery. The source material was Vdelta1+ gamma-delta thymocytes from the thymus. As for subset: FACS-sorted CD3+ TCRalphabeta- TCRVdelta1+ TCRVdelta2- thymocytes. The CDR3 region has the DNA TGTGCCTTGTGGGAGGTGTGGGAGTTGGGCAAAAAAATCAAGGTATTT. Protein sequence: CALWEVWELGKKIKVF.